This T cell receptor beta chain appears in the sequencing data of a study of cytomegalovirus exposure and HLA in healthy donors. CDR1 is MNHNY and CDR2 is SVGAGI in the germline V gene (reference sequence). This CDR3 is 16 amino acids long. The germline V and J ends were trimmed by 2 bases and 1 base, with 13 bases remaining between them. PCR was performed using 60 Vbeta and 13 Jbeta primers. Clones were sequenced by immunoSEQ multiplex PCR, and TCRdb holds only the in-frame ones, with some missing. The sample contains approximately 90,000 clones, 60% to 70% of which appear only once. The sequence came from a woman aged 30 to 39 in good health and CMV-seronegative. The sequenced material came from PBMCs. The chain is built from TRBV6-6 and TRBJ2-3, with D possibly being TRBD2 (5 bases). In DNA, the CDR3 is TGTGCCAGCAGTTACCCTGAGCGGATGGGCACAGATACGCAGTATTTT. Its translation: CASSYPERMGTDTQYF.